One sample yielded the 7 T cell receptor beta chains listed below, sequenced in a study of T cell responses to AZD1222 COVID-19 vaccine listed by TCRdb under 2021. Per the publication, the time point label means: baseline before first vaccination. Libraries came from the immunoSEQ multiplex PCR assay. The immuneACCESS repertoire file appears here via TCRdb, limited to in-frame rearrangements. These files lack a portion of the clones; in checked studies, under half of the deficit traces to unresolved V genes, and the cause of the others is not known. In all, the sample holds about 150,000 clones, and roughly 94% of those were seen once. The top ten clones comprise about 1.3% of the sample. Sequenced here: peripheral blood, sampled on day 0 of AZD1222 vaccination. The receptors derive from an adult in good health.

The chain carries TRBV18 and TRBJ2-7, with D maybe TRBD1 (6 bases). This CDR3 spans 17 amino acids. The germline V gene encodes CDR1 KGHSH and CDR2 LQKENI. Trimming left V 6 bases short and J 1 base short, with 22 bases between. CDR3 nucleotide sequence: TGTGCCAGCTCTGGGGGCCCTAACTGGGGTACGTCCTACGAGCAGTACGTC. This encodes CASSGGPNWGTSYEQYV.

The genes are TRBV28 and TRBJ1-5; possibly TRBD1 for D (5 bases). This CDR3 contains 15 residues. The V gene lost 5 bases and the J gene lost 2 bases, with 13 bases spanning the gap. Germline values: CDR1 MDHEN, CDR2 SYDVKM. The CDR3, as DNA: TGTGCCAGCAGTGGAGGGGCGCGTGGCAATCAGCCCCAGCATTTT. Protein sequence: CASSGGARGNQPQHF.

CDR3 residues: CASSAVPFLGHTEAFF. The CDR3 DNA follows: TGTGCCAGCAGCGCAGTCCCATTCCTGGGCCACACTGAAGCTTTCTTT. The chain is built from TRBV5-6 and TRBJ1-1; D ambiguous. V lost 4 bases and J 3 bases, leaving 19 bases between the germline ends. Per the germline V gene, CDR1 is SGHDT and CDR2 is YYEEEE. This CDR3 region has 16 residues.

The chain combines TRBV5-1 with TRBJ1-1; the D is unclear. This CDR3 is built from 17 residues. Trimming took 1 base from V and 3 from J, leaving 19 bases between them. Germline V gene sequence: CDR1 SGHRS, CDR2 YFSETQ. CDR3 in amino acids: CASSLLFGTPNDTEAFF. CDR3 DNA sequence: TGCGCCAGCAGCTTGCTATTCGGTACACCGAACGACACTGAAGCTTTCTTT. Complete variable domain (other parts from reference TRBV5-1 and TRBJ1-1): KAGVTQTPRYLIKTRGQQVTLSCSPISGHRSVSWYQQTPGQGLQFLFEYFSETQRNKGNFPGRFSGRQFSNSRSEMNVSTLELGDSALYLCASSLLFGTPNDTEAFFGQGTRLTVV.

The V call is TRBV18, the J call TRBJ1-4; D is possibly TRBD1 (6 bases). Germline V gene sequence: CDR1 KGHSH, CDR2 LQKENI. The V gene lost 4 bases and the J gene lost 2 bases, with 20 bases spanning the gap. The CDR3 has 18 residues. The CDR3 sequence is CASSLSGTPSRTNEKLFF. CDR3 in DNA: TGTGCCAGCTCACTTTCAGGGACACCCTCTCGGACTAATGAAAAACTGTTTTTT.

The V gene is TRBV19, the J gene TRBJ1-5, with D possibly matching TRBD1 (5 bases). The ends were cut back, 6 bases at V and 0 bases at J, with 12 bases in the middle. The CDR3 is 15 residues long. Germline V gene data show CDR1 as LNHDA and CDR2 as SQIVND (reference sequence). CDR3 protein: CASRAGQNSNQPQHF. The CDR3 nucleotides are TGTGCCAGTAGGGCGGGGCAGAATAGCAATCAGCCCCAGCATTTT.

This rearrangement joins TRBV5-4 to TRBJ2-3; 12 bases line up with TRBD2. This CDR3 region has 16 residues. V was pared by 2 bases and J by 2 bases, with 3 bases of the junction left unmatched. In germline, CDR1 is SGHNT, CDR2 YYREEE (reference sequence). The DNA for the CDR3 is TGTGCCAGCAGCTTAAGACTAGCGGGAGACACAGATACGCAGTATTTT. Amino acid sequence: CASSLRLAGDTDTQYF.